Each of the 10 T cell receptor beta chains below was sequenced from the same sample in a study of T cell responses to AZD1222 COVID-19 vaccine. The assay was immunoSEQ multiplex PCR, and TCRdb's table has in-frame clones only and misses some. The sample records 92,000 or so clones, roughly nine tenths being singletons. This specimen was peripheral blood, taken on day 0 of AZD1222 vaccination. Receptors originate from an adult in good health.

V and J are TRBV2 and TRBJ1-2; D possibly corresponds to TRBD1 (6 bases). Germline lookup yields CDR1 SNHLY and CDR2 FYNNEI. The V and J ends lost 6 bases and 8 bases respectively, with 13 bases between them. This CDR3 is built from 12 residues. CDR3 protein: CASRGGREGYTF. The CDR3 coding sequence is TGTGCCAGCAGGGGGGGGCGCGAGGGCTACACCTTC.

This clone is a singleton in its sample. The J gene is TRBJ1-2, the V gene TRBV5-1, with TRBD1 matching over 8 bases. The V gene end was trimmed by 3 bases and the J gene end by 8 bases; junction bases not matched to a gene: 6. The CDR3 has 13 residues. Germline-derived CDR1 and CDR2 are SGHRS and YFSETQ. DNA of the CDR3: TGCGCCAGCAGCTCGGACAGGGCCGGCGGCTACACCTTC. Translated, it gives CASSSDRAGGYTF.

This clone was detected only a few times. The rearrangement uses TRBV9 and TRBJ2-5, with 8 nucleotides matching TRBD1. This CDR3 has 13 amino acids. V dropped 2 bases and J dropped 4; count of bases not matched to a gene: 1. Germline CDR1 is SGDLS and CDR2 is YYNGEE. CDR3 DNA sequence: TGTGCCAGCAGCGTGGACAGGGCAGAGACCCAGTACTTC. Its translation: CASSVDRAETQYF. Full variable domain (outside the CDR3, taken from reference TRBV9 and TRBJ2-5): DSGVTQTPKHLITATGQRVTLRCSPRSGDLSVYWYQQSLDQGLQFLIQYYNGEERAKGNILERFSAQQFPDLHSELNLSSLELGDSALYFCASSVDRAETQYFGPGTRLLVL.

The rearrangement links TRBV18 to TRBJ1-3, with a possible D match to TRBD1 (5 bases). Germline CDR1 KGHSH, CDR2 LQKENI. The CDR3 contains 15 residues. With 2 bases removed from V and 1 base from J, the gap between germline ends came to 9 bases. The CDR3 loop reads CASSPMGGSGNTIYF. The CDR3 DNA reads TGTGCCAGCTCACCAATGGGGGGTTCTGGAAACACCATATATTTT.

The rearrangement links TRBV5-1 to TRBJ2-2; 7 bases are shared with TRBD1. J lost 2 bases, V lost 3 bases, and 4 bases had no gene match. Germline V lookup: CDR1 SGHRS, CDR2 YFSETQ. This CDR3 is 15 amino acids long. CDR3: CASSSRGINTGELFF. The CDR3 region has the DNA TGCGCCAGCAGCTCCAGGGGGATAAACACCGGGGAGCTGTTTTTT.

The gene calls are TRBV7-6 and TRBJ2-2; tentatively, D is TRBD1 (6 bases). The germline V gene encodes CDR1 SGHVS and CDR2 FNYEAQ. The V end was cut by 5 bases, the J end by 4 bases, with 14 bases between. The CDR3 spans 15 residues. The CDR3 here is CASSPGQPSTGELFF. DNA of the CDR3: TGTGCCAGCAGCCCGGGACAACCCAGCACCGGGGAGCTGTTTTTT.

The DNA of the CDR3 is TGTGCCAGCAGCCAAGATCATACGGCTAGCGGGGCTGATGAGCAGTTCTTC. Its translation: CASSQDHTASGADEQFF. The rearrangement joins TRBV3-1 (or the pseudogene TRBV3-2) to TRBJ2-1; 9 nucleotides agree with TRBD2. With 0 bases clipped from V and 8 bases from J, the junction kept 11 bases outside the gene matches. CDR1 is LGHDT and CDR2 is YNNKEL in the germline V gene (reference sequence). This CDR3 region has 17 residues.

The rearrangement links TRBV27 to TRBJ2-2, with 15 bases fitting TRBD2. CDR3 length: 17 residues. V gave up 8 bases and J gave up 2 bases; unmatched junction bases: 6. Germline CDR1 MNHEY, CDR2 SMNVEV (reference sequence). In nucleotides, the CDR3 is TGTGCCAGCTCCCCGGGACTAGCGGGGGGCAACACCGGGGAGCTGTTTTTT. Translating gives CASSPGLAGGNTGELFF.

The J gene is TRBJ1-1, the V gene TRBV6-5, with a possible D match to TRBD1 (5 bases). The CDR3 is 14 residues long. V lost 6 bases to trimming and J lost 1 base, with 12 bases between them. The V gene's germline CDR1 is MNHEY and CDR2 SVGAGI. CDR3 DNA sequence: TGTGCCAGCAGCCTACAGGCGGGGAACACTGAAGCTTTCTTT. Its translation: CASSLQAGNTEAFF.

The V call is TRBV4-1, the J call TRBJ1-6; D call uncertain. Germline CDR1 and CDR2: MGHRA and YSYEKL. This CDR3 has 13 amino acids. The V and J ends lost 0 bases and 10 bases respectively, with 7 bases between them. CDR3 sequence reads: CASSQDERSPLHF. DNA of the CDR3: TGCGCCAGCAGCCAAGATGAACGATCACCCCTCCACTTT.